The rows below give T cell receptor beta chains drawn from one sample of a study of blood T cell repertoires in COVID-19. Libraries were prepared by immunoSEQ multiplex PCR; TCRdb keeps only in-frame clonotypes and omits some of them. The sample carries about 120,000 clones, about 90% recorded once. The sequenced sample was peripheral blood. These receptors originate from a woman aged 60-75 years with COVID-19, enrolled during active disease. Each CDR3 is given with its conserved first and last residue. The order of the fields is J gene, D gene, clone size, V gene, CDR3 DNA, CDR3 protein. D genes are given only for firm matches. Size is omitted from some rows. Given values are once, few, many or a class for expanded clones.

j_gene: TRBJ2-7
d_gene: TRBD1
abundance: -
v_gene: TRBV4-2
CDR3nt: TGTGCCAGCAGCCCTCAGTCGGGACAGGGCCCCTACGAGCAGTACTTC
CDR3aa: CASSPQSGQGPYEQYF

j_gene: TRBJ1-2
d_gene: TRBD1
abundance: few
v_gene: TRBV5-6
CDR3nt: TGTGCCAGCAGCTACACAGGGGAATATGGCTACACCTTC
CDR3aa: CASSYTGEYGYTF

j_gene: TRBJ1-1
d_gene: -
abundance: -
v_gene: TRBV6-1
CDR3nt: TGTGCCAGCAGTGAAGCCAACAAAGGGGCGATGGCTTTCTTT
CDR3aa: CASSEANKGAMAFF

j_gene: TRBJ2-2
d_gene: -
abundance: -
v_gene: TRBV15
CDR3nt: TGTGCCACCAGCAGAGGGCCCATGAACACCGGGGAGCTGTTTTTT
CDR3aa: CATSRGPMNTGELFF

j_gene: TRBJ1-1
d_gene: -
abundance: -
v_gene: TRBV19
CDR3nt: TGTGCCAGTAGTATAGAAGAGGATTCGACTGAAGCTTTCTTT
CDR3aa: CASSIEEDSTEAFF

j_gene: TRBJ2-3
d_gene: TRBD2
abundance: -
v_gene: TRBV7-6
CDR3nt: TGTGCCAGCAGCTTAGGGTATAGCGGGGGATACACAGATACGCAGTATTTT
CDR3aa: CASSLGYSGGYTDTQYF

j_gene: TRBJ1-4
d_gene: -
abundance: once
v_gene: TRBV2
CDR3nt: TGTGCCAGCACCCCGGAGGACAGCCGGATATCGAATGAAAAACTGTTTTTT
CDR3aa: CASTPEDSRISNEKLFF

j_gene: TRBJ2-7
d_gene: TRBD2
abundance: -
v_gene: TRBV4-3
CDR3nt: TGCGCCAGCAGCCAAGAGGTAGGGCATTGGACTAGCGGATCCTACGAGCAGTACTTC
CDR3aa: CASSQEVGHWTSGSYEQYF

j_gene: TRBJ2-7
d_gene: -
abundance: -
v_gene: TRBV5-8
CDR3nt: TGTGCCAGCGGCCCGTACCGGGCCCCTCGGGAGGAGCAGTACTTC
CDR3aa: CASGPYRAPREEQYF

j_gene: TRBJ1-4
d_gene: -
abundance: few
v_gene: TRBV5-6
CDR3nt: TGTGCCAGCAGCTTCATTGGACAGAGAAATGAAAAACTGTTTTTT
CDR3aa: CASSFIGQRNEKLFF

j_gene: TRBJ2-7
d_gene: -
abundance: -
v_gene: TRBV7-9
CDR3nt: TGTGCCAGCAGCTCAATTACCGGGAGCTCCTACGAGCAGTACTTC
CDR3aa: CASSSITGSSYEQYF

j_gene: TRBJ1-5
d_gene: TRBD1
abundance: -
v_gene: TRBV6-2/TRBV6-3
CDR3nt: TGTGCCAGCAGTCCCAGGGGGCAGGGGTATATGGGCAATCAGCCCCAGCATTTT
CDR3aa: CASSPRGQGYMGNQPQHF

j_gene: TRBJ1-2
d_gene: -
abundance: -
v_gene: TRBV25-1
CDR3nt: TGTGCCAGCAGTGGAAAAGACGGGTTTCTCGGCTACACCTTC
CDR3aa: CASSGKDGFLGYTF

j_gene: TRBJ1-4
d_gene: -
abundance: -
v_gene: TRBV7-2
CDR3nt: TGTGCCAGCAGCTTAGACCGGGGGAGTAATGAAAAACTGTTTTTT
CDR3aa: CASSLDRGSNEKLFF

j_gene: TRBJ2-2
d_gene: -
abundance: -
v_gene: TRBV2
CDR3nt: TGTGCCAGCAGTGACGGGTTCGCGAACACCGGGGAGCTGTTTTTT
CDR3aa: CASSDGFANTGELFF

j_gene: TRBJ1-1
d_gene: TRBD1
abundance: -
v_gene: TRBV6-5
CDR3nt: TGTGCCAGCAGAAGGGGGCGCTTTGAAGCTTTCTTT
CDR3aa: CASRRGRFEAFF

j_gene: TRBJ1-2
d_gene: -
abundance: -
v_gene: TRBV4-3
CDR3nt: TGCGCCAGCAGCCAAGAAATTTCCGGGGGCTACACCTTC
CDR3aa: CASSQEISGGYTF

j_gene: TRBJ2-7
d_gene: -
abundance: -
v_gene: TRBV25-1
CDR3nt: TGTGCCAGCAGTGGTAGGAGACGGGCCTACGAGCAGTACTTC
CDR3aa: CASSGRRRAYEQYF

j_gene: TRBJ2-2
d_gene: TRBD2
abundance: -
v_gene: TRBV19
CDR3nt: TGTGCCAGTAGTAGGACTAGCCTCACCGGGGAGCTGTTTTTT
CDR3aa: CASSRTSLTGELFF

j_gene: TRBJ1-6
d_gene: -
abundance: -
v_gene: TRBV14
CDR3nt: TGTGCCAGCTCCCCAGGGGTTTCCTATAATTCACCCCTCCACTTT
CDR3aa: CASSPGVSYNSPLHF

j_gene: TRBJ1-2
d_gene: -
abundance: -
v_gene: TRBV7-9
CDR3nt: TGTGCCAGCAGCTTAGTGTTGGCAGGGGCAGATGGCTACACCTTC
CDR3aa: CASSLVLAGADGYTF

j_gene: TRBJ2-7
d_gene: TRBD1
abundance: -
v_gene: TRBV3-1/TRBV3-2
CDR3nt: TGTGCCAGCAGCCCGACAGGGTCCGTACCCTACGAGCAGTACTTC
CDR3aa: CASSPTGSVPYEQYF

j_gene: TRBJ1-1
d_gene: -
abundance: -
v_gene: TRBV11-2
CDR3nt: TGTGCCAGCAGCTTAAATCCTAGGGGCACTGAAGCTTTCTTT
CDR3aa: CASSLNPRGTEAFF

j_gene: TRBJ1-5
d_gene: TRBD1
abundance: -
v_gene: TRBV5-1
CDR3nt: TGCGCCAGCAGCTTGGGACAGGGATACAATCAGCCCCAGCATTTT
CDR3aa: CASSLGQGYNQPQHF

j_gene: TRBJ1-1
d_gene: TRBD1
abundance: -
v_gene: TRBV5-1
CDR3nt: TGCGCCAGCAGCTTCACAGGGGGCGAGACTGAAGCTTTCTTT
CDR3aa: CASSFTGGETEAFF

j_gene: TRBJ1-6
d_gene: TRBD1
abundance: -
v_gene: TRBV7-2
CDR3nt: TGTGCCAGCAGCTTAGGGACAGGATTATATAATTCACCCCTCCACTTT
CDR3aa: CASSLGTGLYNSPLHF

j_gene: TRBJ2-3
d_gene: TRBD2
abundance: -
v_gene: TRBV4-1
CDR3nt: TGCGCCAGCAGCCAAGAACTACTAGCGGGCACCACAGATACGCAGTATTTT
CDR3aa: CASSQELLAGTTDTQYF

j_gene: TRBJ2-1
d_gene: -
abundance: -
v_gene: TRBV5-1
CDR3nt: TGCGCCACCAAGAGGACAGCACTTTACAATGAGCAGTTCTTC
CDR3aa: CATKRTALYNEQFF

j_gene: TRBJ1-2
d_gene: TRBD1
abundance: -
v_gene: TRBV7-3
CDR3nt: TGTGCCAGCAGCCCTGGACAGGGGGGTAACTATGGCTACACCTTC
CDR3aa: CASSPGQGGNYGYTF